This TCR beta chain was identified during a study of cytomegalovirus exposure and HLA in healthy donors. The PCR was carried out with 60 Vbeta primers and 13 Jbeta primers. Some clones are missing from TCRdb's copy, which holds only in-frame ones; the method was immunoSEQ multiplex PCR. The repertoire holds about 130,000 clones, with roughly four fifths as singletons. Per germline, CDR1 MNHEY and CDR2 SMNVEV (reference sequence). The CDR3 runs 15 residues. The source is a woman aged 35 to 49 in good health and CMV-seropositive. The sample taken for sequencing was PBMCs. This rearrangement joins TRBV27 to TRBJ2-5, with 7 bases aligning to TRBD1. The J call may be mistaken, given a closer DNA end match to TRBJ2-7. The DNA for the CDR3 is TGTGCCAGCAGTCTCCACCTGGGACAGCCCTACGAGCAGTACTTC. Amino acid sequence: CASSLHLGQPYEQYF.